One and the same sample provided the 25 T cell receptor beta chains below, sequenced in a study of blood T cell repertoires in COVID-19. This table comes from immunoSEQ multiplex PCR, and its TCRdb copy is limited to in-frame clones, with some not included. Of tens of thousands of clones listed, approximately 86% are singletons. Material for sequencing was peripheral blood. These receptors originate from a woman in her 70s with active COVID-19.

This chain links TRBV5-6 with TRBJ2-5, with D unresolved. This CDR3 region has 13 residues. CDR1 and CDR2 (germline): SGHDT, YYEEEE. V was clipped by 4 bases and J by 1 base, with 8 bases between them. Here the CDR3 DNA reads TGTGCCAGCAGCCCCATTTCCCAAGAGACCCAGTACTTC. Translation: CASSPISQETQYF.

The chain recombines TRBV7-9 with TRBJ2-3, with TRBD2 as a possible D gene (5 bases). Trimming cost V 1 base and J 5 bases, with 13 bases left between them. Germline lookup yields CDR1 SEHNR and CDR2 FQNEAQ (reference sequence). The CDR3 has 15 amino acids. CDR3 nucleotides: TGTGCCAGCAGCTTAGGTTTACTAGAGGTAGATACGCAGTATTTT. Protein: CASSLGLLEVDTQYF.

The chain uses TRBV28 and TRBJ1-4; weak D call: TRBD1 (6 bases). Germline CDR1 is MDHEN and CDR2 is SYDVKM. Trimming removed 4 bases at V and 8 bases at J, with 14 bases between. The CDR3 runs 14 residues. CDR3 nucleotide sequence: TGTGCCAGCAGTTCCCCTCAGGGGAACGAAAAACTGTTTTTT. It codes for CASSSPQGNEKLFF.

The V gene is TRBV28, the J gene TRBJ2-5; 12 positions agree with TRBD2. The junction had 12 bases not matched to a gene; V was cut back by 5 bases and J by 8 bases. This CDR3 has 16 residues. Germline V gene lookup returns CDR1 MDHEN and CDR2 SYDVKM. The CDR3 is CASSVSSGGGRQTQYF. CDR3 nucleotide sequence: TGTGCCAGCAGTGTCTCTAGCGGGGGGGGACGTCAAACCCAGTACTTC.

The V and J genes are TRBV11-3 and TRBJ1-1, with TRBD1 matching 9 bases. The junction had 13 bases not matched to a gene; V was cut back by 5 bases and J by 3 bases. In germline, CDR1 is SGHNT, CDR2 YENEEA. CDR3 length equals 17 residues. CDR3 nucleotide sequence: TGTGCCAGCAGCCCCCCTGGACAGGGGTATTTGGACACTGAAGCTTTCTTT. It codes for CASSPPGQGYLDTEAFF.

This chain joins TRBV19 and TRBJ2-4, with D possibly TRBD2 on 7 matching bases. Trimming pared 5 bases from V and 5 bases from J, leaving 19 bases between. Germline V gene sequence: CDR1 LNHDA, CDR2 SQIVND (reference sequence). CDR3 size: 16 residues. As DNA, the CDR3 is TGTGCCAGTAGTCCCGAAACAGGGAGGGTCGAAAACATTCAGTACTTC. Its protein product is CASSPETGRVENIQYF.

The chain couples TRBV18 to TRBJ2-7; D perhaps matches TRBD2 (6 bases). With 6 bases removed from V and 2 bases from J, the gap between germline ends came to 20 bases. The CDR3 is made up of 16 amino acids. Germline lookup yields CDR1 KGHSH and CDR2 LQKENI. The chain's CDR3 is CASSLQPAGTPYEQYF. CDR3 bases: TGTGCCAGCTCTCTACAGCCTGCGGGGACTCCCTACGAGCAGTACTTC.

For this clone: Other DNA sequences from this sample encode an identical CDR3 as well. DNA of the CDR3: TGTGCCAGCAGCTTCACAGTGAACACTGAAGCTTTCTTT. Translating it yields CASSFTVNTEAFF. This sequence joins TRBV7-2 and TRBJ1-1; D is undetermined. CDR3 length: 13 amino acids. V was shortened by 3 bases and J by 0 bases, with 5 bases between the two germline ends. Germline-derived CDR1 and CDR2 are SGHTA and FQGNSA. The full variable domain, with the rest looked up from reference TRBV7-2 and TRBJ1-1, is GAGVSQSPSNKVTEKGKDVELRCDPISGHTALYWYRQSLGQGLEFLIYFQGNSAPDKSGLPSDRFSAERTGGSVSTLTIQRTQQEDSAVYLCASSFTVNTEAFFGQGTRLTVV.

V and J are TRBV6-6 and TRBJ1-1; tentatively, D is TRBD1 (5 bases). CDR3 length: 13 residues. V gave up 5 bases and J gave up 1 base, with 8 bases separating them. The V gene's germline CDR1 is MNHNY and CDR2 SVGAGI (reference sequence). The CDR3 here is CASSNRRNTEAFF. The CDR3 coding sequence is TGTGCCAGCAGTAACAGGAGGAACACTGAAGCTTTCTTT.

This chain connects TRBV20-1 to TRBJ2-2; 9 positions agree with TRBD2. J was trimmed by 4 bases and V by 6 bases; bases with no gene match: 9. Germline values: CDR1 DFQATT, CDR2 SNEGSKA (reference sequence). The CDR3 runs to 15 residues. The chain's CDR3 is CSASRLAGATGELFF. The DNA of the CDR3 is TGCAGTGCAAGTCGCTTAGCGGGGGCCACCGGGGAGCTGTTTTTT.

The V call is TRBV4-1, the J call TRBJ1-5; D uncertain. The CDR3 contains 15 residues. V lost 1 base, J lost 7 bases, and 14 bases lay in between. Germline CDR1 reads MGHRA; CDR2 reads YSYEKL. The CDR3 region has the DNA TGCGCCAGCAGCCAAGTAGCCGGATTGTTACAGCCCCAGCATTTT. Protein: CASSQVAGLLQPQHF.

The V call is TRBV6-5, the J call TRBJ2-3; 7 bases are shared with TRBD1. V shed 0 bases and J 0 bases; nucleotides not matched to a gene: 0. The CDR3 covers 15 residues. The germline CDR1 and CDR2 sequences are MNHEY and SVGAGI. The CDR3 coding sequence is TGTGCCAGCAGTTACTCGACAGGGAGCACAGATACGCAGTATTTT. It codes for CASSYSTGSTDTQYF.

The chain couples TRBV4-1 to TRBJ2-1, with 7 bases lining up with TRBD2. Germline CDR1 MGHRA, CDR2 YSYEKL. The CDR3 runs to 14 residues. The junction had 6 bases not matched to a gene; V was cut back by 4 bases and J by 6 bases. The CDR3 sequence: CASSLGGTSNEQFF. In DNA, the CDR3 is TGCGCCAGCAGCCTCGGGGGGACCAGCAATGAGCAGTTCTTC.

The chain has TRBV18 and TRBJ2-5; the match to TRBD2 covers 10 bases. CDR1 and CDR2 (germline): KGHSH, LQKENI. Germline trimming cut 3 bases from V and 13 bases from J; bases unmatched to any gene: 11. The CDR3 extends over 14 amino acids. The CDR3 here is CASSPVERGGRPYF. DNA for the CDR3: TGTGCCAGCTCACCCGTCGAGCGGGGGGGCCGTCCGTACTTC. Variable domain in full (rest from reference TRBV18 and TRBJ2-5): NAGVMQNPRHLVRRRGQEARLRCSPMKGHSHVYWYRQLPEEGLKFMVYLQKENIIDESGMPKERFSAEFPKEGPSILRIQQVVRGDSAAYFCASSPVERGGRPYFGPGTRLLVL.

This clone was recorded once. The chain recombines TRBV5-5 with TRBJ1-2, with TRBD1 matching over 9 bases. CDR1 is SGHKS, CDR2 YYEKEE, per germline (reference sequence). The CDR3 contains 15 residues. V lost 0 bases and J lost 4; bases outside the gene matches: 4. The CDR3 coding sequence is TGTGCCAGCAGCTTGGGGACAGGGGACCTCTATGGCTACACCTTC. This translates into CASSLGTGDLYGYTF.

This clone showed up just once. V usage is TRBV7-2 and J usage is TRBJ1-4; the match to TRBD1 covers 9 bases. Germline CDR1 is SGHTA and CDR2 is FQGNSA. V was clipped by 5 bases and J by 6 bases; unmatched bases: 4. This CDR3 spans 14 amino acids. The CDR3 bases are TGTGCCAGCAGCCCAAGGACAGGGGATGAAAAACTGTTTTTT. It translates to CASSPRTGDEKLFF.

This chain uses TRBV9 with TRBJ2-2; D is unresolved. Trimming cost V 3 bases and J 4 bases, with 7 bases left between them. The germline V gene encodes CDR1 SGDLS and CDR2 YYNGEE. The CDR3 contains 13 residues. CDR3 amino acids: CASSAQVTGELFF. The CDR3 DNA reads TGTGCCAGCAGCGCCCAGGTCACCGGGGAGCTGTTTTTT.

The V call is TRBV6-1, the J call TRBJ2-7; unclear D gene. V was cut by 3 bases and J by 6 bases, with 12 bases left in between. Germline V lookup: CDR1 MNHNS, CDR2 SASEGT. The CDR3 loop spans 13 amino acids. CDR3 loop: CASSEFRVGEQYF. CDR3 nucleotide sequence: TGTGCCAGCAGTGAGTTCCGGGTCGGCGAGCAGTACTTC.

This clone was recorded only once. CDR3 sequence (DNA): TGTGCCAGCAGCCAAACAGGGTCTGGGGCCAACGTCCTGACTTTC. Translated: CASSQTGSGANVLTF. V gene TRBV5-5 combines with J gene TRBJ2-6; perhaps TRBD1 as D (6 bases). Per the germline V gene, CDR1 is SGHKS and CDR2 is YYEKEE (reference sequence). Deletions cut 4 bases from V and 1 base from J, with 9 bases between. CDR3 length equals 15 residues.

The chain combines TRBV3-1 (or the pseudogene TRBV3-2) with TRBJ2-1, with a weak D call TRBD1 (6 bases). Looked up from germline, CDR1 is LGHDT and CDR2 is YNNKEL (reference sequence). CDR3 length: 15 residues. The germline V and J ends were trimmed by 1 base and 6 bases, with 13 bases remaining between them. The CDR3 is CASSQGYGRGNEQFF. CDR3 coding DNA: TGTGCCAGCAGCCAAGGATACGGCAGGGGCAATGAGCAGTTCTTC.

The chain uses TRBV29-1 and TRBJ1-2; TRBD1 is a possible D gene (6 bases). V gave up 6 bases and J gave up 7 bases, with 12 bases separating them. Germline CDR1 is SQVTM and CDR2 is ANQGSEA. The CDR3 has 11 residues. CDR3 in DNA: TGCAGCGTCGATACAGGGCTTGGCTACACCTTC. This codes for CSVDTGLGYTF.

The chain links TRBV19 to TRBJ2-3, with a possible D match to TRBD2 (6 bases). The germline gives CDR1 LNHDA, CDR2 SQIVND (reference sequence). The V end lost 9 bases, the J end lost 1 base, and 17 bases lay between the germline ends. The CDR3 has 15 amino acids. The CDR3 reads CASLGGPDRTDTQYF. CDR3 coding DNA: TGTGCCAGCCTGGGGGGACCCGATCGCACAGATACGCAGTATTTT.

V and J are TRBV19 and TRBJ1-5; D ambiguous. This CDR3 is 14 amino acids long. V lost 4 bases and J 1 base, leaving 8 bases between the germline ends. Germline V CDR1 and CDR2: LNHDA, SQIVND (reference sequence). The CDR3 coding sequence is TGTGCCAGTAGTACTCCGGGGAGCAATCAGCCCCAGCATTTT. This encodes CASSTPGSNQPQHF. The full variable domain, with the rest looked up from reference TRBV19 and TRBJ1-5, is DGGITQSPKYLFRKEGQNVTLSCEQNLNHDAMYWYRQDPGQGLRLIYYSQIVNDFQKGDIAEGYSVSREKKESFPLTVTSAQKNPTAFYLCASSTPGSNQPQHFGDGTRLSIL.

This clone was detected once. The chain recombines TRBV19 with TRBJ1-1; a possible D gene is TRBD1 (5 bases). Germline V gives CDR1 LNHDA, CDR2 SQIVND (reference sequence). Trimming cost V 7 bases and J 1 base, with 13 bases left between them. This CDR3 has 14 amino acids. The CDR3 sequence: CASNRWGGNTEAFF. The CDR3 region has the DNA TGTGCCAGTAACCGGTGGGGGGGGAACACTGAAGCTTTCTTT.

V usage is TRBV5-1 and J usage is TRBJ2-5, with D tentatively TRBD1 (5 bases). The CDR3 sequence is 14 residues long. The V gene's germline CDR1 is SGHRS and CDR2 YFSETQ. Trimming took 3 bases from V and 1 from J, leaving 10 bases between them. This chain's CDR3 is CASSYDSFQETQYF. The CDR3 DNA reads as TGCGCCAGCAGCTACGACAGTTTCCAAGAGACCCAGTACTTC.